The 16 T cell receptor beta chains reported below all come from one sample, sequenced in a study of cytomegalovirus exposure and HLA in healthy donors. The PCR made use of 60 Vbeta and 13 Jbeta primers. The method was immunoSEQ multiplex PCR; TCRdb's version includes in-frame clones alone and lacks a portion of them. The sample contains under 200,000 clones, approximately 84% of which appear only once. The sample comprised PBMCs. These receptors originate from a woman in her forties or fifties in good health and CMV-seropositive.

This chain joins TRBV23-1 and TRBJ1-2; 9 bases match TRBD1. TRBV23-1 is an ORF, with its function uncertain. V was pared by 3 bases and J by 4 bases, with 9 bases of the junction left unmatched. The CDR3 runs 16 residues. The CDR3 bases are TGCGCCAGCAGTCATTATGGGACAGGGCCTTTCTATGGCTACACCTTC. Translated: CASSHYGTGPFYGYTF.

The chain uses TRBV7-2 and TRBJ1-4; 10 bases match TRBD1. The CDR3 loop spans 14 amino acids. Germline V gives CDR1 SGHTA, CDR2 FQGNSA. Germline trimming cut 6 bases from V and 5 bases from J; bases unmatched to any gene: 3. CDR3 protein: CASRTTGGNEKLFF. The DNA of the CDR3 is TGTGCCAGCAGAACGACAGGGGGCAATGAAAAACTGTTTTTT.

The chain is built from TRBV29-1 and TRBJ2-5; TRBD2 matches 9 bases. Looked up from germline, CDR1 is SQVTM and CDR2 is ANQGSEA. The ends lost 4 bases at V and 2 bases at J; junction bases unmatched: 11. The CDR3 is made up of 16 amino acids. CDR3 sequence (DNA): TGCAGCGTTGTAGGGCTAGCGGGATGGCGTCAAGAGACCCAGTACTTC. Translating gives CSVVGLAGWRQETQYF.

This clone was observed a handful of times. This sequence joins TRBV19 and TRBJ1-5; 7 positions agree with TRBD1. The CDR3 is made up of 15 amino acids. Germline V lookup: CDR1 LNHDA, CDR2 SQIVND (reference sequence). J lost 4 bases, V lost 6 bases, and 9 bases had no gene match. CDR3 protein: CASSDRQGGNQPQHF. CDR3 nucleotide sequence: TGTGCCAGTAGCGACCGACAGGGAGGAAATCAGCCCCAGCATTTT.

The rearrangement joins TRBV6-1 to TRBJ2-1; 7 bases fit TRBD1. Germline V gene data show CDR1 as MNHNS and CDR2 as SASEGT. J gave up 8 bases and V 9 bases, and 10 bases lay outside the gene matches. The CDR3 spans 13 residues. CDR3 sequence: CARSRDRGHEQFF. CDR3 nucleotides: TGTGCCAGGAGTCGGGACAGAGGACATGAGCAGTTCTTC.

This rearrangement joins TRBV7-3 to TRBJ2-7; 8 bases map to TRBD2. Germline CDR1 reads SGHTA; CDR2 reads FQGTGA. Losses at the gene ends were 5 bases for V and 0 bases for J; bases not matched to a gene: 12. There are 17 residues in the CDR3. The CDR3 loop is CASSLTGGAGASYEQYF. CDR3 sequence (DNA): TGTGCCAGCAGCCTGACCGGGGGAGCGGGGGCCTCCTACGAGCAGTACTTC.

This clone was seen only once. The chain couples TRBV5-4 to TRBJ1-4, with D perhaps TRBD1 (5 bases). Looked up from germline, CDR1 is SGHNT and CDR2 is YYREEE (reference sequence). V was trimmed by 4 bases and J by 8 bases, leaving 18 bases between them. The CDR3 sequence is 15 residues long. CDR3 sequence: CASSLGGGIGEKLFF. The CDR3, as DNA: TGTGCCAGCAGCCTTGGGGGGGGGATAGGAGAAAAACTGTTTTTT.

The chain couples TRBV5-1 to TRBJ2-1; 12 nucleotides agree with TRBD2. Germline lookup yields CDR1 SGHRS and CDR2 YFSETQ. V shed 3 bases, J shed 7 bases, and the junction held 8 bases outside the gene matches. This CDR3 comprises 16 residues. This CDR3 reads CASSSLASGGANEQFF. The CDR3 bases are TGCGCCAGCAGCTCCCTCGCTAGCGGGGGGGCTAATGAGCAGTTCTTC.

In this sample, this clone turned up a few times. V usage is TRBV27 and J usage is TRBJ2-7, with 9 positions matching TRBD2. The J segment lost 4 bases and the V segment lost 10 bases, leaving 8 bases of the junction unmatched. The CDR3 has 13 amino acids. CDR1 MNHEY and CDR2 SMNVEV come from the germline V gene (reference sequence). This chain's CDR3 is CATSVSGGYEQYF. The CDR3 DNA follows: TGTGCCACCTCCGTTAGCGGGGGTTACGAGCAGTACTTC.

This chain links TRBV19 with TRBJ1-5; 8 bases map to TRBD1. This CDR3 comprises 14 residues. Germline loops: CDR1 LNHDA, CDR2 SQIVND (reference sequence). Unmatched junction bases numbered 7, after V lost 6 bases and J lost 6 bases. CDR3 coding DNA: TGTGCCAGTAGCGGACAGGGAGCGGGTCAGCCCCAGCATTTT. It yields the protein CASSGQGAGQPQHF.

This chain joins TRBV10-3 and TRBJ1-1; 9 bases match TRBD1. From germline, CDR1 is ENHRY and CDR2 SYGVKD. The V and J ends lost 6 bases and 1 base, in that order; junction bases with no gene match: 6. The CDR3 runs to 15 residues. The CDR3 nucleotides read TGTGCCATCAGGGGACAGGGACAGGGGAACACTGAAGCTTTCTTT. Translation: CAIRGQGQGNTEAFF.

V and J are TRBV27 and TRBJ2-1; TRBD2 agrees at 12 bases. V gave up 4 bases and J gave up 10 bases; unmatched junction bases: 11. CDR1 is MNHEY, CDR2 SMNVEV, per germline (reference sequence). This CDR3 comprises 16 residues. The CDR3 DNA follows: TGTGCCAGCAGTTCGCCCGGGACTAGCGGGTTTCGGGAGCAGTTCTTC. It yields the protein CASSSPGTSGFREQFF.

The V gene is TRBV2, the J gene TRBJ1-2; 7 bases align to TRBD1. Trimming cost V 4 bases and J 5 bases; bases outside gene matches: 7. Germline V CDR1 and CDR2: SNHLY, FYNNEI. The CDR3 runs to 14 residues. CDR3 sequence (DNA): TGTGCCAGCAGTGTAGGAGGGGGCCGGTATGGCTACACCTTC. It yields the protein CASSVGGGRYGYTF.

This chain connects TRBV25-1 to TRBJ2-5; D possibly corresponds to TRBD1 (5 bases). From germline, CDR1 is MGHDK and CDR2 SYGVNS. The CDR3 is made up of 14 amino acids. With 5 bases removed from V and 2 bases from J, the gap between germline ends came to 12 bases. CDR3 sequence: CASSLLQVQETQYF. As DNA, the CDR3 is TGTGCCAGCAGTCTCCTACAGGTTCAAGAGACCCAGTACTTC.

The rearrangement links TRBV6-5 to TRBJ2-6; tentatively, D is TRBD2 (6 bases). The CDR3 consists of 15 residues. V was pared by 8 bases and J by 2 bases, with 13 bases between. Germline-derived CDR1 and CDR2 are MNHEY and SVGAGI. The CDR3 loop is CASCLAGPGANVLTF. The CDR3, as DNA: TGTGCCAGCTGTCTCGCGGGGCCTGGGGCCAACGTCCTGACTTTC.

CDR3 sequence (DNA): TGCGCCACCCAAGGGGATCAGCAGTATTTT. Its protein product is CATQGDQQYF. This chain joins TRBV10-1 and TRBJ2-3; possibly TRBD1 for D (5 bases). Germline CDR1 WNHNN, CDR2 SYGVQD (reference sequence). Trimming stripped 10 bases from V and 11 bases from J, with 13 bases between. The CDR3 covers 10 residues.